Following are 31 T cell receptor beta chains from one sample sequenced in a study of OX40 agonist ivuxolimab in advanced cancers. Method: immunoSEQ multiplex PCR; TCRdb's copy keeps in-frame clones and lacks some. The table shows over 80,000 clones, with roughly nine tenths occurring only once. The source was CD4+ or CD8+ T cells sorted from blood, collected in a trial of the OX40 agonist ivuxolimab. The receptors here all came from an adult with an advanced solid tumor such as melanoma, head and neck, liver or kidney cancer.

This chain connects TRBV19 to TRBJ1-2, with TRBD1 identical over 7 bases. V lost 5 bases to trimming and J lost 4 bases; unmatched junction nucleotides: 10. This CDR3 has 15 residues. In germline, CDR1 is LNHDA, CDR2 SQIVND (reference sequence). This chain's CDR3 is CASSVNRGEGYGYTF. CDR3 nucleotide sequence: TGTGCCAGTAGTGTCAACAGGGGTGAAGGCTATGGCTACACCTTC.

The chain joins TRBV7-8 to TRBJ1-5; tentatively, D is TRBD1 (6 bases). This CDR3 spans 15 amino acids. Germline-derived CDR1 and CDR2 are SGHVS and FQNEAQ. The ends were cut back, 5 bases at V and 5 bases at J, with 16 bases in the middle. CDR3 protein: CASSLGQGTYQPQHF. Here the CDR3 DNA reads TGTGCCAGCAGCCTCGGTCAGGGGACTTATCAGCCCCAGCATTTT.

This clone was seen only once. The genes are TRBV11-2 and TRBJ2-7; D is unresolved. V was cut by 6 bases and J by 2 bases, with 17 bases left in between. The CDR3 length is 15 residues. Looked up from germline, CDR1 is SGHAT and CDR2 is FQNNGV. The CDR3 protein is CASSPSLGTAYEQYF. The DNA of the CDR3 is TGTGCCAGCAGTCCTTCCCTGGGCACGGCCTACGAGCAGTACTTC.

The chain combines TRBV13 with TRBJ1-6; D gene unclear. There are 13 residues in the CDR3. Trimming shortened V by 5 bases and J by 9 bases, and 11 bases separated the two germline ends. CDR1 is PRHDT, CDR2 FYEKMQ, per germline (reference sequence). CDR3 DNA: TGTGCCAGCAGCGGTGGGCTGGCTTCACCCCTCCACTTT. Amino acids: CASSGGLASPLHF. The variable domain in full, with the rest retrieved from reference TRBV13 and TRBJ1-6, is AAGVIQSPRHLIKEKRETATLKCYPIPRHDTVYWYQQGPGQDPQFLISFYEKMQSDKGSIPDRFSAQQFSDYHSELNMSSLELGDSALYFCASSGGLASPLHFGNGTRLTVT.

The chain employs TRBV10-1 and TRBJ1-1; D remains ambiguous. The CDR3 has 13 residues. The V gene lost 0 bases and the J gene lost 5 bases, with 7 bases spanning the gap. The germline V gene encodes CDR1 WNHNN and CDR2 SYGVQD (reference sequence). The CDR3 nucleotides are TGCGCCAGCAGTGAGTCTCGCGGTACTGAAGCTTTCTTT. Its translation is CASSESRGTEAFF.

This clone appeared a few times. The CDR3 loop reads CSVEGTSGKHEQYF. In DNA form, the CDR3 reads TGCAGCGTTGAAGGAACTAGCGGGAAGCACGAGCAGTACTTC. The chain combines TRBV29-1 with TRBJ2-7, with TRBD2 matching 10 bases. The CDR3 is made up of 14 amino acids. Germline values: CDR1 SQVTM, CDR2 ANQGSEA. V gave up 1 base and J gave up 5 bases; unmatched junction bases: 5.

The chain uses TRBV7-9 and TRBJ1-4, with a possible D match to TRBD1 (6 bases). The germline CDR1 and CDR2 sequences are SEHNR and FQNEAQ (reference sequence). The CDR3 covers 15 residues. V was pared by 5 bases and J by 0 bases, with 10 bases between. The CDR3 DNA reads TGTGCCAGCAGCCCAGGGGTCGCAACTAATGAAAAACTGTTTTTT. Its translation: CASSPGVATNEKLFF.

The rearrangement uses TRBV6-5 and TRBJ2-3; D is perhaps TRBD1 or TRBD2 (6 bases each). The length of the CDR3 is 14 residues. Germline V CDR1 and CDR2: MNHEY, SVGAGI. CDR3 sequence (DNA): TGTGCGTCATGGGGGGCGCGAGACACAGATACGCAGTATTTT. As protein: CASWGARDTDTQYF.

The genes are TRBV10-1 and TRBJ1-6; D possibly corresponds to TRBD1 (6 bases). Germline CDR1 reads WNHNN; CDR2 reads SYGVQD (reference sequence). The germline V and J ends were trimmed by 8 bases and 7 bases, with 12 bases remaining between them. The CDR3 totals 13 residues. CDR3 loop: CASQGQWNSPLHF. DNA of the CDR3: TGCGCCAGCCAAGGACAGTGGAATTCACCCCTCCACTTT.

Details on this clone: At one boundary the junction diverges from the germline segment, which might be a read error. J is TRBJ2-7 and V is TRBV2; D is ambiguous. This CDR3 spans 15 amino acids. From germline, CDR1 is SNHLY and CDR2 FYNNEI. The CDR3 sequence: CASSEDGHFSDEQYF. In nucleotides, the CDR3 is TGTGCCAGCAGTGAGGACGGTCACTTCTCCGACGAGCAGTACTTC.

CDR3 sequence reads: CASSPGDRDTGELFF. Here the CDR3 DNA reads TGCGCCAGCAGCCCCGGGGACAGGGACACCGGGGAGCTGTTTTTT. The gene calls are TRBV5-1 and TRBJ2-2; 9 positions match TRBD1. Trimming at V came to 4 bases and at J to 3 bases, leaving 4 bases not matched to a gene. There are 15 residues in the CDR3. The germline V gene has CDR1 SGHRS and CDR2 YFSETQ.

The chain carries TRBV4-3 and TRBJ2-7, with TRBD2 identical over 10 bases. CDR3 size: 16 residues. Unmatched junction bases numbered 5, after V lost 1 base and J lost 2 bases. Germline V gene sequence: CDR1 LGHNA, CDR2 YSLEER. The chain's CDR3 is CASSQGLAGVPYEQYF. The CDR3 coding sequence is TGCGCCAGCAGCCAAGGGCTAGCGGGAGTCCCCTACGAGCAGTACTTC.

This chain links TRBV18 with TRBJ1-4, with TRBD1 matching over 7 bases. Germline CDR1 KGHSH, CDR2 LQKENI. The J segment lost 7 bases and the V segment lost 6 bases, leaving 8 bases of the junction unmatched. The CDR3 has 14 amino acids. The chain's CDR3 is CASSSGRGVEKLFF. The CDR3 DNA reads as TGTGCCAGCTCGTCCGGCAGGGGGGTTGAAAAACTGTTTTTT.

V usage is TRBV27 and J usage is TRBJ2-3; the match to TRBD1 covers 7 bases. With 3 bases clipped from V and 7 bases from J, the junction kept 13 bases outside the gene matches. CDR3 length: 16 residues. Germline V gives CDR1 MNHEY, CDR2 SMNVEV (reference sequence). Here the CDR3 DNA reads TGTGCCAGCAGTTTTGGGGGCGACAGGGTTTGGAATACGCAGTATTTT. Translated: CASSFGGDRVWNTQYF.

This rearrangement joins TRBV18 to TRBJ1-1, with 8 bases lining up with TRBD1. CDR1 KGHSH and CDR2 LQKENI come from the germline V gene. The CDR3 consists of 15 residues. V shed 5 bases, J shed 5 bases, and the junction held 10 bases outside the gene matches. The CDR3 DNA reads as TGTGCCAGCTCAAGGTCGACAGGGGCTTGGACTGAAGCTTTCTTT. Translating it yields CASSRSTGAWTEAFF.

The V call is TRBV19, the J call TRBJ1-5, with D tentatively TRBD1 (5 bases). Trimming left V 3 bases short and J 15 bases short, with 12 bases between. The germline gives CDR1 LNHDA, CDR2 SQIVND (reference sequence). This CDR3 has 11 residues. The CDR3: CASSILGRLHF. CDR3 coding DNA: TGTGCCAGTAGTATCCTGGGACGGTTGCATTTT.

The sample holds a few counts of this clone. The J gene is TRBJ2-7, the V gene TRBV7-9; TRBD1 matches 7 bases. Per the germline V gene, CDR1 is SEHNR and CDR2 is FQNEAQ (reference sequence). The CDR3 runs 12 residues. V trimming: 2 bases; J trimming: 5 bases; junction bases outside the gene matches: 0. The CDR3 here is CASSLTGDEQYF. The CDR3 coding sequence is TGTGCCAGCAGCTTAACAGGGGACGAGCAGTACTTC.

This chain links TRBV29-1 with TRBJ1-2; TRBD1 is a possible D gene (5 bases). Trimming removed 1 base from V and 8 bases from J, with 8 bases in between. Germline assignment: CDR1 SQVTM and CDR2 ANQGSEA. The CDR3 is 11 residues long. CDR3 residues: CSVEAGRGYTF. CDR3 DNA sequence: TGCAGCGTTGAAGCAGGGCGGGGCTACACCTTC.

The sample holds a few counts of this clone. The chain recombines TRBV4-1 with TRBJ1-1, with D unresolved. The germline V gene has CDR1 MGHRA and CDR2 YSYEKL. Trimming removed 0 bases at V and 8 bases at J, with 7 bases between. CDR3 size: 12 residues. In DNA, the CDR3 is TGCGCCAGCAGCCAAGATCTGACAGAAGCTTTCTTT. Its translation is CASSQDLTEAFF.

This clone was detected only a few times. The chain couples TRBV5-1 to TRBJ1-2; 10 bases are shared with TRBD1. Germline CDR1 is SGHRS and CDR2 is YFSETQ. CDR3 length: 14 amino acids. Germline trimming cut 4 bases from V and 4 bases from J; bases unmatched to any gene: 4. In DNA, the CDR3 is TGCGCCAGCAGCACGGGACAGGGGTCCTATGGCTACACCTTC. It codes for CASSTGQGSYGYTF.

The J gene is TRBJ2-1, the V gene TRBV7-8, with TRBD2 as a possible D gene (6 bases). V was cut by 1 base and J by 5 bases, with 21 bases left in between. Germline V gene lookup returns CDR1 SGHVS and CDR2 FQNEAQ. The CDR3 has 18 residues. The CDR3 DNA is TGTGCCAGCAGCTTAGTTGGGGGAGGCCTCGGTACTAACAATGAGCAGTTCTTC. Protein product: CASSLVGGGLGTNNEQFF.

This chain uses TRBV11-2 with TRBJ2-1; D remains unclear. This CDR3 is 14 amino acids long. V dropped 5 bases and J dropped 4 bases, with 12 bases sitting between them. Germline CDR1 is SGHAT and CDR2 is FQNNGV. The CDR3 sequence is CASSTYGGYNEQFF. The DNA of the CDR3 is TGTGCCAGCAGCACATACGGTGGGTACAATGAGCAGTTCTTC.

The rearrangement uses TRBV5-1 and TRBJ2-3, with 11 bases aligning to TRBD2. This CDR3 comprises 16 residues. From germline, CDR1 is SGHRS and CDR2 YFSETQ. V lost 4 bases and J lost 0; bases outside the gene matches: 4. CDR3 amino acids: CASSPLAGGSTDTQYF. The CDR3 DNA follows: TGCGCCAGCAGCCCTTTAGCGGGGGGGAGCACAGATACGCAGTATTTT.

CDR3 in DNA: TGTGCCAGCTCACGATCAGGGGGCGGGGGCACTGAAGCTTTCTTT. Amino acid sequence: CASSRSGGGGTEAFF. J is TRBJ1-1 and V is TRBV18, with 8 bases aligning to TRBD1. This CDR3 is built from 15 residues. The germline V gene has CDR1 KGHSH and CDR2 LQKENI. After removal of 4 bases from V and 4 bases from J, the junction contained 8 bases not matched to a gene.

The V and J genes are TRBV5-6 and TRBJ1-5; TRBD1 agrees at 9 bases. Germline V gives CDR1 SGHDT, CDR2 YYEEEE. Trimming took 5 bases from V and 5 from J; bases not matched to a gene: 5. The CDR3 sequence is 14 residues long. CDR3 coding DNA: TGTGCCAGCAGGCATTGGGACAGGGATCAGCCCCAGCATTTT. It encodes CASRHWDRDQPQHF.

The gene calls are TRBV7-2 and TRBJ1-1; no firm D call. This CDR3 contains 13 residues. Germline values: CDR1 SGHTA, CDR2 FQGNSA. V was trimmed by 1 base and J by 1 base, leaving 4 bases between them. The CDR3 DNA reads TGTGCCAGCAGCTTAGTAGCGAACACTGAAGCTTTCTTT. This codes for CASSLVANTEAFF.

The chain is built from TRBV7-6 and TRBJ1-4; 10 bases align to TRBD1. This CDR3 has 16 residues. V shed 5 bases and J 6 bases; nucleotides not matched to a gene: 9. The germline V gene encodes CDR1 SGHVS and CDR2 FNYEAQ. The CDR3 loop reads CASSRSPGTGDEKLFF. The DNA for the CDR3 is TGTGCCAGCAGCAGATCCCCCGGGACAGGGGATGAAAAACTGTTTTTT.

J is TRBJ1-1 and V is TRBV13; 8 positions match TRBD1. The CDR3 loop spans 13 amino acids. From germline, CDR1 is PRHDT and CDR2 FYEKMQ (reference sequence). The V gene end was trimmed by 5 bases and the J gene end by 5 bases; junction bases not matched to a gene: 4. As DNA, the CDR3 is TGTGCCAGCAGCCGACAGGGGTATACTGAAGCTTTCTTT. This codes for CASSRQGYTEAFF.

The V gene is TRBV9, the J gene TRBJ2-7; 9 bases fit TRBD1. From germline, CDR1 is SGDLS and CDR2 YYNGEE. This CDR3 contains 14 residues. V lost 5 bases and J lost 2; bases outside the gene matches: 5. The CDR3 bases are TGTGCCAGCAGTGCCGGGACAGGGCCCTACGAGCAGTACTTC. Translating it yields CASSAGTGPYEQYF.

The CDR3 sequence: CAIRSAQGGEKLFF. CDR3 coding DNA: TGTGCCATCAGATCAGCGCAGGGGGGTGAAAAACTGTTTTTT. The chain is built from TRBV10-3 and TRBJ1-4; TRBD1 aligns across 7 bases. CDR3 size: 14 residues. V trimming: 6 bases; J trimming: 7 bases; junction bases outside the gene matches: 8. Germline CDR1 is ENHRY and CDR2 is SYGVKD.

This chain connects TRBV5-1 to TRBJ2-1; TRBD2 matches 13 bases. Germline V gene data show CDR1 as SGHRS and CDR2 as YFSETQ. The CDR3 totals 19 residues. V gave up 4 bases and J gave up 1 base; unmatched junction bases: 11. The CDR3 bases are TGCGCCAGCAGCCCCCGACTAGCGGGGGGAGTTAAGTCCTACAATGAGCAGTTCTTC. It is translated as CASSPRLAGGVKSYNEQFF.